This is a list of T cell receptor beta chains from one sample in a study of vaccination effects on CD4 cells after COVID-19. No antigens are known for them. Assay: immunoSEQ multiplex PCR; the TCRdb copy retains only in-frame clones and omits some. The table lists roughly 68,000 clones, approximately 70% of them singletons. This material consisted of CD4+ T cells from PBMCs cultured without peptide, taken before COVID-19 vaccination. These receptors came from a human donor who had a prior SARS-CoV-2 infection. The conserved cysteine and the conserved F or W are not part of the CDR3 here.

J: TRBJ2-7; V: TRBV5-1; CDR3: ASSEGQTYEQY
J: TRBJ1-1; V: TRBV5-6; CDR3: ASSLQGVNTEAF
J: TRBJ2-5; V: TRBV3-1/TRBV3-2; CDR3: ASSRGTGGETQY
J: TRBJ1-2; V: TRBV27; CDR3: ASSSGQGGVYGYT
J: TRBJ1-1; V: TRBV13; CDR3: ASSLGRGNRDGEAF
J: TRBJ2-5; V: TRBV14; CDR3: ASSWGSQETQY
J: TRBJ2-7; V: TRBV19; CDR3: ATKLRQDSYEQY
J: TRBJ2-5; V: TRBV11-3; CDR3: ASSLDLAYQETQY
J: TRBJ1-5; V: TRBV5-1; CDR3: ASSLGGQTNQPQH
J: TRBJ2-7; V: TRBV11-3; CDR3: ASSLGQEYEQY
J: TRBJ2-7; V: TRBV7-3; CDR3: ASSLGGQGSSEQY
J: TRBJ2-5; V: TRBV11-2; CDR3: ASSLGIAADQETQY
J: TRBJ2-5; V: TRBV7-2; CDR3: ASSPLAGVGVETQY
J: TRBJ2-5; V: TRBV5-1; CDR3: ASSTQMGPTQETQY
J: TRBJ2-2; V: TRBV6-5; CDR3: ASRTSNTGELF
J: TRBJ2-3; V: TRBV5-1; CDR3: ASSLARGGGGTDTQY
J: TRBJ2-5; V: TRBV7-6; CDR3: ASSPATGPGGLETQY